This TCR beta chain was identified during a study of CD8+ T cells in alopecia areata. Study-level background: Treated patients were dosed with oral tofacitinib, taking 5 to 10 mg twice daily.

Of note for this clone: The target antigen is unknown.

Germline V CDR1 and CDR2: SGHVS, FQNEAQ. With V trimmed by 1 base and J by 4 bases, 4 bases remained unmatched. This CDR3 is 14 amino acids long. Treatment here: oral pan-JAK inhibitor, 5-10 mg twice daily. Findings and limits, study-wide: It was lesional scalp, especially alopecia totalis/universalis, that showed higher clonality than normal scalp.

RNA extraction and reverse transcription yielded cDNA as sequencing template. Using immunoSEQ multiplex PCR, the repertoire was profiled, and TCRdb retains in-frame clones only, with some absent. Here the sample spans some 190,000 clones, more than 55% being singletons. The material was CD4+ T cells sorted from blood, obtained around week 50, from a patient treated with tofacitinib. The chain uses TRBV7-8 and TRBJ2-7; 7 bases agree with TRBD1. The origin of this receptor is a human donor with alopecia areata. As DNA, the CDR3 is TGTGCCAGCAGCTTAGGCATACAGGGGTACGAGCAGTACTTC. As protein: CASSLGIQGYEQYF.